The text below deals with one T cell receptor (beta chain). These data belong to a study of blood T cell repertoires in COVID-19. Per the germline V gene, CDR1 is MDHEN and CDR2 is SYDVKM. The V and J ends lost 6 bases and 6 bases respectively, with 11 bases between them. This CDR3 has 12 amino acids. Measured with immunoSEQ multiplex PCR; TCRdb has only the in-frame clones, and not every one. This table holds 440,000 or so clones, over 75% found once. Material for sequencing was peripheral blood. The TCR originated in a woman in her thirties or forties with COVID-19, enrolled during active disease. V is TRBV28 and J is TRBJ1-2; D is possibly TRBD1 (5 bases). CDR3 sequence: CASRIQENGYTF. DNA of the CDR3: TGTGCCAGCAGGATACAGGAGAATGGCTACACCTTC.